Described below is a single T cell receptor beta chain sequence and its context. This clonotype was detected only a few times. Its cognate antigen has yet to be identified. Per-nucleotide qualities are absent, and no much larger clonotype sits a single base away. Libraries came from 5' RACE. The instrument was an Illumina HiSeq 2500. The second PCR ran for roughly 7 to 11 cycles and used a J-beta primer mix along with a sample-barcoded 5' primer. A template-switch 5' adaptor carrying 12 random nucleotides introduced a unique molecular identifier onto each TCR beta cDNA molecule. At least 3 million CDR3-containing paired-end reads were obtained from each sample. All of the RNA was converted into first-strand cDNA using the Mint cDNA synthesis kit, with a TRBC-specific oligonucleotide serving as the primer. After uracil-DNA glycosylase treatment, a first 18-cycle PCR used universal primers M1SS and BC2_uni_R on all cDNA. The authors' analysis ran thus. For normalization, 1 million high-quality reads were randomly selected from each sample, with every read carrying a distinct molecular identifier. Instead of being binned into consensus sequences, reads that shared molecular identifiers were thrown out. MiTCR, with a Q25 quality threshold and the strictest error-elimination algorithm, was used for CDR3 identification, clonotype clustering and error correction. Lower-bound total TCR beta diversity was estimated with a nonparametric unseen species model using Euler transformation. TCRdb ran its own pipeline on the public reads, namely fastp trimming at Q25 and MiXCR clone calling, and kept in-frame beta chains. Identical CDR3 protein sequences are pooled into one entry, listed with their most common genes and DNA. Here the V and J calls rest on TCRdb's processing, not on the authors' analysis. The sample records approximately 1.5 million distinct CDR3 sequences, roughly 30% of which are singletons. The top ten clonotypes cover about 11% of the sample.

The donors were around 39 Caucasian individuals from Russia, aged roughly 6 to 100 years, who were systemically healthy. Each donor gave 8 to 10 milliliters of peripheral blood, collected into EDTA-treated Vacutainer tubes. Ficoll-Paque density-gradient centrifugation was used to isolate PBMCs, with at least 6 million per sample. Trizol reagent was used to extract total RNA from the PBMCs, yielding at least 5.5 micrograms per sample. For every donor, an aliquot of PBMCs went through flow cytometry to measure the percentages of naive CD45RAhigh/CD27high T cells. CDR1 and CDR2, per the germline V gene, are SGHRS and YFSETQ. Measured from the cysteine to the phenylalanine, the CDR3 is 16 residues long. The DNA shown is the 48-base CDR3, in frame from base 1. Trimming takes 0 bases off V and 5 bases off J; junction bases not matched to a gene: 11. This entry belongs to a study of blood T cells in healthy people across ages (dated by TCRdb to the mid-2010s). Notes on the research overall: In model experiments, template switching captured about one uniquely barcoded TCR beta cDNA molecule for every two T cells. Donors of different ages were randomly distributed across sequencing lanes to avoid experimental bias. Two additional independent replicas of 1 million unique cDNA reads from the same blood draw were analyzed for two donors (one aged 18 to 30 and one aged 80 or older). The donors were divided into four age groups: young (average around 17 years), middle-aged (about 41), aged (around 59) and long-lived (about 80). Using deep sequencing normalized with unique cDNA molecular identifiers, the study measured how TCR beta repertoire diversity changes with age.

On the study overall, not on this receptor specifically: Compared with the aged group, more naive CD4+ T cells, fewer expanded clones and increased TCR diversity were shown by the long-lived group, suggesting age selection. Estimates of total diversity based on one million sequenced T cells were regarded as lower bounds and as underestimates. Because profiling used bulk unsorted PBMCs, naive and antigen-experienced compartments could not be compared conclusively. The CMV infection status of donors was not known, potentially confounding age-related changes in expanded clonotypes. Observed TCR beta diversity correlated strongly with the percentage of naive T cells measured by flow cytometry. As age increased, observed TCR beta diversity per million T cells dropped in a roughly linear way, and a significant reduction was already evident by age 40.

The chain is made from TRBV5-1 and TRBJ2-7; the central 7 bases match TRBD1. The sequencing input was blood. The origin of this receptor is a woman aged 25 to 39 in good health. The DNA reads as follows: TGCGCCAGCAGCTTGGCCGTTGACAGGGACCCCCACGAGCAGTACTTC. The resulting protein is CASSLAVDRDPHEQYF. When the CDR3 is completed using the reference TRBV5-1 and TRBJ2-7 genes on either side, the full variable domain is KAGVTQTPRYLIKTRGQQVTLSCSPISGHRSVSWYQQTPGQGLQFLFEYFSETQRNKGNFPGRFSGRQFSNSRSEMNVSTLELGDSALYLCASSLAVDRDPHEQYFGPGTRLTVT.